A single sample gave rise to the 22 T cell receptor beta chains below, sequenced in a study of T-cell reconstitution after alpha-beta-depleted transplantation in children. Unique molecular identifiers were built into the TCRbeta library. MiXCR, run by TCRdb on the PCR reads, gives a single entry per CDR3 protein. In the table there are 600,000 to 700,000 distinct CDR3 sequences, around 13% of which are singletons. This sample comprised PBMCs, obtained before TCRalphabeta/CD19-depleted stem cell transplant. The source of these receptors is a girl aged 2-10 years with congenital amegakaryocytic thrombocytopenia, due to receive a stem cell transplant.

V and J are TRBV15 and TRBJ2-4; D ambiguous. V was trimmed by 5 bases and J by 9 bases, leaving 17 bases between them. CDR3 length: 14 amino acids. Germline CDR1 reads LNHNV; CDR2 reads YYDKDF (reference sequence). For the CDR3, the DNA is TGTGCCACCAGCCCACGACCCTATATGGGCATTCAGTACTTC. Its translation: CATSPRPYMGIQYF.

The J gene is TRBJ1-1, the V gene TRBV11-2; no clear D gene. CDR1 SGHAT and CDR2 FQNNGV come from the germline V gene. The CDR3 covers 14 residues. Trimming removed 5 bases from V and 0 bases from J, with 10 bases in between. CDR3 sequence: CASSPIRMNTEAFF. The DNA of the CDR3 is TGTGCCAGCAGCCCGATCCGGATGAACACTGAAGCTTTCTTT.

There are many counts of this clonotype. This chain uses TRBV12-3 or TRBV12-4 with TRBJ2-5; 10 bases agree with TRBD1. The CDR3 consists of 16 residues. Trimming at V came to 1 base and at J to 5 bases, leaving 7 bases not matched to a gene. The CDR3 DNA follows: TGTGCCAGCAGTTTAGTCGTGACAGGGGGCTGGGAGACCCAGTACTTC. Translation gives CASSLVVTGGWETQYF.

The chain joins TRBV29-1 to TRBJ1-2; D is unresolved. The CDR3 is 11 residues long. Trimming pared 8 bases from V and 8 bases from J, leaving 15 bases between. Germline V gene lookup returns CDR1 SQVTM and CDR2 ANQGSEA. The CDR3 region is CSSTAGKGYTF. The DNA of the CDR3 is TGCAGCTCGACCGCCGGGAAAGGCTACACCTTC.

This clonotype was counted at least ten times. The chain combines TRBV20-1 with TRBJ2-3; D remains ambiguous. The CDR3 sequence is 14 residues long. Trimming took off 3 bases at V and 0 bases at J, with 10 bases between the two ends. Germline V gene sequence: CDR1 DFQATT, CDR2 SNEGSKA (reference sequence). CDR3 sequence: CSARLLSSTDTQYF. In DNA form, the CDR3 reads TGCAGTGCTAGGCTCCTTTCTAGCACAGATACGCAGTATTTT.

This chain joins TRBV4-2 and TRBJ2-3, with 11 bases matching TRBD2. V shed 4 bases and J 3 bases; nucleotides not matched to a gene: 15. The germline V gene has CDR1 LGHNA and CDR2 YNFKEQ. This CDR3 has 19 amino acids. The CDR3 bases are TGTGCCAGCAGCCGGGAGACTAGCGGGACAACCGGAAGGACAGATACGCAGTATTTT. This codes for CASSRETSGTTGRTDTQYF.

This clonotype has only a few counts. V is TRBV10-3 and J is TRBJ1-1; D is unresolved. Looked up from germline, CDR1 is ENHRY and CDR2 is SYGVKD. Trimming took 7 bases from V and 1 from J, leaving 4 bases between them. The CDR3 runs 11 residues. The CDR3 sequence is CAIKQNTEAFF. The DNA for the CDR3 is TGTGCCATCAAGCAGAACACTGAAGCTTTCTTT.

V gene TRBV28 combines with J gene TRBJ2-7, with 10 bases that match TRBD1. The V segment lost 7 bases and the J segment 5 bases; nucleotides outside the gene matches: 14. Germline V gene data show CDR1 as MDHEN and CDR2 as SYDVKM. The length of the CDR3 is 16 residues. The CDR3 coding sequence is TGTGCCAGCAATACGCCCTCACCGGGACAGGGGAACGAGCAGTACTTC. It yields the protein CASNTPSPGQGNEQYF.

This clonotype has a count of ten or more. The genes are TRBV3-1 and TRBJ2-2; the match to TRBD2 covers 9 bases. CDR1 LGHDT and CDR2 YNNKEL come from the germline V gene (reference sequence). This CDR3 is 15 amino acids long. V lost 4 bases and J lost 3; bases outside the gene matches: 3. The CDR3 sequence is CASSPRLADTGELFF. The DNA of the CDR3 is TGTGCCAGCAGCCCTCGACTAGCGGACACCGGGGAGCTGTTTTTT. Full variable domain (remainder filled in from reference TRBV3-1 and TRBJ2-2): DTAVSQTPKYLVTQMGNDKSIKCEQNLGHDTMYWYKQDSKKFLKIMFSYNNKELIINETVPNRFSPKSPDKAHLNLHINSLELGDSAVYFCASSPRLADTGELFFGEGSRLTVL.

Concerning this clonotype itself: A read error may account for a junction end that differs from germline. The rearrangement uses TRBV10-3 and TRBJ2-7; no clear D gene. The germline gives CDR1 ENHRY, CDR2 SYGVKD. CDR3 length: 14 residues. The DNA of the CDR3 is TGTGCCATCAGGGAAAGGAGTGGATCCTACAAGCAGTACTTC. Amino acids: CAIRERSGSYKQYF.

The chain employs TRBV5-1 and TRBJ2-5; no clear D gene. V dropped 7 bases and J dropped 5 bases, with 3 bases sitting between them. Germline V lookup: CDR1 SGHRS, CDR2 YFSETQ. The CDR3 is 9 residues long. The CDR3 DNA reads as TGCGCCAGCGATGAGACCCAGTACTTC. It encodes CASDETQYF.

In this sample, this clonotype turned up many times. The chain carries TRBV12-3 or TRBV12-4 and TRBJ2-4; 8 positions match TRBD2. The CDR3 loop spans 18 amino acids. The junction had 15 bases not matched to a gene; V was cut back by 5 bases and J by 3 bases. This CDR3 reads CASSPLAGPWVGKNIQYF. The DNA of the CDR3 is TGTGCCAGCAGTCCGTTAGCGGGACCCTGGGTCGGCAAAAACATTCAGTACTTC.

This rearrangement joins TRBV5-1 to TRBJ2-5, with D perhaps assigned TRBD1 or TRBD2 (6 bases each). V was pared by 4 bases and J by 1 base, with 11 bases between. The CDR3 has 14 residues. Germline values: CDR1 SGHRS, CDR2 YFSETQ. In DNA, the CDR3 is TGCGCCAGCAGCCCGGGGGCCAGCCAAGAGACCCAGTACTTC. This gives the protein CASSPGASQETQYF.

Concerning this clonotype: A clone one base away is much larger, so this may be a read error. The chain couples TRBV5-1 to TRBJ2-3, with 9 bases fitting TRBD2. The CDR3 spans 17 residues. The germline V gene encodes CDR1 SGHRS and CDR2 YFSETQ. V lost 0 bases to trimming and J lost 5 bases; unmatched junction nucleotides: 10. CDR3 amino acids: CASSLESAGGFVDTQYF. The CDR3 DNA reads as TGCGCCAGCAGCTTGGAGTCAGCGGGAGGATTCGTAGATACGCAGTATTTT.

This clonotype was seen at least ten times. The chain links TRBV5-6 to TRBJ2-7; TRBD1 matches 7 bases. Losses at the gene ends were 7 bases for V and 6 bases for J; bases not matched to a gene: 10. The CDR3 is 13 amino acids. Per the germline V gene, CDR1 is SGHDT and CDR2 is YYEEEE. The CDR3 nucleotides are TGTGCCAGCGTTGGAGTTGCAGGGGGCGAGCAGTACTTC. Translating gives CASVGVAGGEQYF.

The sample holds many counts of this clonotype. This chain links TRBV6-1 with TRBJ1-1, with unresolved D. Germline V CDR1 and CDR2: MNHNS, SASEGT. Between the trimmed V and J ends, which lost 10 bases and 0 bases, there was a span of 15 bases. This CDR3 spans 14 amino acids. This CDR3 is CATRGPAMNTEAFF. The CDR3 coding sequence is TGTGCCACCCGAGGGCCGGCTATGAACACTGAAGCTTTCTTT.

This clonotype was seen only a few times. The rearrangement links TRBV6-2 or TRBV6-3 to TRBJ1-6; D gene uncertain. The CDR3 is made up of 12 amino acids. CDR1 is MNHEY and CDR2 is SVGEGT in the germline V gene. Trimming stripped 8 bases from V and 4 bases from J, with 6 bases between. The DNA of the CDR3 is TGTGCCAGCGCGTATTATAATTCACCCCTCCACTTT. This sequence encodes CASAYYNSPLHF.

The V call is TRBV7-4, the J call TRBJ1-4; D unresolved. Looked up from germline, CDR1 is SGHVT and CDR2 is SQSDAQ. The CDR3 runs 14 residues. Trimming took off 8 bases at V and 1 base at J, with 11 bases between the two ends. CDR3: CASRLMVTNEKLFF. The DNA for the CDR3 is TGTGCCAGCCGCCTCATGGTAACTAATGAAAAACTGTTTTTT. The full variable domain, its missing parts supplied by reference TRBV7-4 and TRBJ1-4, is GAGVSQSPRYKVAKRGRDVALRCDSISGHVTLYWYRQTLGQGSEVLTYSQSDAQRDKSGRPSGRFSAERPERSVSTLKIQRTEQGDSAVYLCASRLMVTNEKLFFGSGTQLSVL.

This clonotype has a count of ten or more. CDR3 region: CSAPLIRTGVYNEQFF. CDR3 DNA sequence: TGCAGTGCTCCCCTTATAAGGACAGGAGTTTACAATGAGCAGTTCTTC. The chain joins TRBV20-1 to TRBJ2-1; TRBD1 aligns across 7 bases. Germline V gene sequence: CDR1 DFQATT, CDR2 SNEGSKA (reference sequence). CDR3 length equals 16 residues. Trimming removed 5 bases from V and 4 bases from J; junction bases left unmatched: 14.

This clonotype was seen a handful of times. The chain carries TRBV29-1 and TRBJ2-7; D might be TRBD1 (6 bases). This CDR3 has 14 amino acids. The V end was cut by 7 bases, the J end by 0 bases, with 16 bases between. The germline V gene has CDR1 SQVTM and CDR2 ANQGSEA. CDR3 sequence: CSACTGTLSYEQYF. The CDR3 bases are TGCAGCGCCTGCACAGGGACGCTCTCCTACGAGCAGTACTTC.

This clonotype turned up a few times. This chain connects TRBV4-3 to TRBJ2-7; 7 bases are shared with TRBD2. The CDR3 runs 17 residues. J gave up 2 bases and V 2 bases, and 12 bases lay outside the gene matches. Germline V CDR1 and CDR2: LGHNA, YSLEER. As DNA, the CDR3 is TGCGCCAGCAGCCAATCTCTAGCGGACCGCCGAGCCTACGAGCAGTACTTC. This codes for CASSQSLADRRAYEQYF.

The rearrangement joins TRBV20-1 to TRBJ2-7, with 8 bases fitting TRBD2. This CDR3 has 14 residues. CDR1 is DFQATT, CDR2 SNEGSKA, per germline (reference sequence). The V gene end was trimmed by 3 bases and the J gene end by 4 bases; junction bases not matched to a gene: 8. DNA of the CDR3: TGCAGTGCTAGTGGTGCGGGAGGTTCTTACGAGCAGTACTTC. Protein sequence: CSASGAGGSYEQYF.